Shown below are 31 T cell receptor beta chains from a single sample sequenced in a study of OX40 agonist ivuxolimab in advanced cancers. TCRdb's copy holds only in-frame clones and misses some; the assay was immunoSEQ multiplex PCR. Among about 64,000 clones, roughly 90% were seen once, and the ten largest hold roughly 0.67%. The input for sequencing was CD4+ or CD8+ T cells sorted from blood, taken in a trial of the OX40 agonist ivuxolimab. The receptors stem from an adult with an advanced solid tumor such as melanoma, head and neck, liver or kidney cancer.

The CDR3 coding sequence is TGTGCCAGCAGCTTAAACGGGGGGTTCTATGGCTACACCTTC. Its protein is CASSLNGGFYGYTF. The chain has TRBV7-3 and TRBJ1-2; D may be TRBD1 (5 bases). Germline V gives CDR1 SGHTA, CDR2 FQGTGA. V lost 1 base and J 4 bases, leaving 10 bases between the germline ends. The CDR3 length is 14 residues.

This chain joins TRBV7-2 and TRBJ1-2; D unclear. The CDR3 spans 14 residues. CDR1 and CDR2 from the germline V gene are SGHTA and FQGNSA. V was shortened by 1 base and J by 4 bases, with 10 bases between the two germline ends. Here the CDR3 DNA reads TGTGCCAGCAGCTTAGATTCGATGCGCTATGGCTACACCTTC. Translating it yields CASSLDSMRYGYTF.

The chain recombines TRBV30 with TRBJ2-7; D remains ambiguous. The CDR3 is 13 residues long. V shed 1 base and J shed 5 bases, with 12 bases lying between them. CDR1 is GTSNPN and CDR2 is SVGIG in the germline V gene (reference sequence). CDR3 sequence: CAWSGLGSDEQYF. CDR3 in DNA: TGTGCCTGGAGTGGGTTGGGGTCCGACGAGCAGTACTTC.

The genes are TRBV18 and TRBJ2-7; 11 bases align to TRBD1. Germline CDR1 reads KGHSH; CDR2 reads LQKENI. The ends lost 2 bases at V and 2 bases at J; junction bases unmatched: 2. The CDR3 has 15 residues. This CDR3 reads CASSPSGQGAYEQYF. The CDR3 bases are TGTGCCAGCTCACCATCGGGACAGGGGGCCTACGAGCAGTACTTC.

By sample share, this clone is medium-sized (0.01 to 0.1%). V usage is TRBV20-1 and J usage is TRBJ2-1; D might be TRBD1 or TRBD2, each matching 5 bases. This CDR3 comprises 11 residues. Germline loops: CDR1 DFQATT, CDR2 SNEGSKA (reference sequence). The germline V and J ends were trimmed by 3 bases and 7 bases, with 7 bases remaining between them. The CDR3 nucleotides are TGCAGTGCTAGCTGGGGGAATGAGCAGTTCTTC. Translating gives CSASWGNEQFF.

This clone was observed a handful of times. The genes are TRBV7-9 and TRBJ1-1; D is possibly TRBD1 (6 bases). This CDR3 has 14 residues. Germline CDR1 is SEHNR and CDR2 is FQNEAQ (reference sequence). With 4 bases removed from V and 4 bases from J, the gap between germline ends came to 13 bases. CDR3 coding DNA: TGTGCCAGCAGCTCTAGGACAGTGGGCACTGAAGCTTTCTTT. It specifies CASSSRTVGTEAFF.

The chain links TRBV5-1 to TRBJ2-1; D gene uncertain. V dropped 0 bases and J dropped 9 bases, with 10 bases sitting between them. Looked up from germline, CDR1 is SGHRS and CDR2 is YFSETQ. The CDR3 contains 13 residues. The CDR3 DNA is TGCGCCAGCAGCTTGGTACAGACGGGTGAGCAGTTCTTC. This sequence encodes CASSLVQTGEQFF.

The chain couples TRBV29-1 to TRBJ1-1; D gene unclear. This CDR3 has 11 amino acids. CDR1 and CDR2 from the germline V gene are SQVTM and ANQGSEA. V gave up 5 bases and J gave up 1 base, with 5 bases separating them. The CDR3 region is CSVRPNTEAFF. CDR3 in DNA: TGCAGCGTTCGTCCGAACACTGAAGCTTTCTTT.

The V call is TRBV28, the J call TRBJ2-2; D is tentatively TRBD1 or TRBD2 (5 bases each). Deletions cut 3 bases from V and 4 bases from J, with 18 bases between. Germline V gives CDR1 MDHEN, CDR2 SYDVKM. CDR3 length: 17 amino acids. The CDR3 region is CASSFGTASRPTGELFF. As DNA, the CDR3 is TGTGCCAGCAGTTTTGGGACCGCTAGCCGGCCCACCGGGGAGCTGTTTTTT. Together with reference TRBV28 and TRBJ2-2, the CDR3 gives the full variable domain: DVKVTQSSRYLVKRTGEKVFLECVQDMDHENMFWYRQDPGLGLRLIYFSYDVKMKEKGDIPEGYSVSREKKERFSLILESASTNQTSMYLCASSFGTASRPTGELFFGEGSRLTVL.

Note on this clone: Germline is not matched at one junction end, which may reflect a read error. The chain combines TRBV7-9 with TRBJ2-7, with D possibly being TRBD2 (5 bases). The germline V gene has CDR1 SEHNR and CDR2 FQNEAQ (reference sequence). CDR3 size: 15 residues. DNA for the CDR3: TGTGCCAGCAGCTTAAGATCCCCTCGGCTCTCGGAGGCATGGTTC. Encoded protein: CASSLRSPRLSEAWF.

This chain uses TRBV27 with TRBJ1-1; a weak D match, TRBD1 (5 bases). Germline CDR1 is MNHEY and CDR2 is SMNVEV (reference sequence). This CDR3 has 13 amino acids. With 2 bases removed from V and 10 bases from J, the gap between germline ends came to 14 bases. The chain's CDR3 is CASSLGAPGGAFF. CDR3 nucleotides: TGTGCCAGCAGTTTAGGGGCCCCTGGGGGAGCTTTCTTT.

J is TRBJ2-7 and V is TRBV5-4, with 9 bases fitting TRBD1. Trimming removed 2 bases from V and 2 bases from J; junction bases left unmatched: 5. Per the germline V gene, CDR1 is SGHNT and CDR2 is YYREEE (reference sequence). The CDR3 loop spans 15 amino acids. The DNA for the CDR3 is TGTGCCAGCAGCTTCAACCGGGACAGGGCCTACGAGCAGTACTTC. Translated: CASSFNRDRAYEQYF. The variable domain in full, with the rest retrieved from reference TRBV5-4 and TRBJ2-7, is ETGVTQSPTHLIKTRGQQVTLRCSSQSGHNTVSWYQQALGQGPQFIFQYYREEENGRGNFPPRFSGLQFPNYSSELNVNALELDDSALYLCASSFNRDRAYEQYFGPGTRLTVT.

J is TRBJ2-2 and V is TRBV28, with 11 bases matching TRBD1. The CDR3 is 17 amino acids. Germline values: CDR1 MDHEN, CDR2 SYDVKM. The junction had 8 bases not matched to a gene; V was cut back by 4 bases and J by 4 bases. CDR3 amino acids: CASSSAGTGGGTGELFF. The CDR3 region has the DNA TGTGCCAGCAGTTCAGCCGGGACAGGGGGAGGCACCGGGGAGCTGTTTTTT.

Notes on this clone: The germline gene is not matched at one end of the junction; a read error may be the cause. The chain joins TRBV10-3 to TRBJ2-1, with D possibly being TRBD1 or TRBD2 (5 bases each). The CDR3 is made up of 12 amino acids. CDR1 and CDR2 (germline): ENHRY, SYGVKD. CDR3 residues: CAISDLAGKGVF. Written as DNA, the CDR3 is TGTGCCATCAGTGATTTGGCGGGTAAAGGGGTCTTC.

This clone was counted once. This chain connects TRBV10-3 to TRBJ2-1; the D is unclear. Trimming took off 0 bases at V and 9 bases at J, with 9 bases between the two ends. The CDR3 has 13 residues. Germline V gene data show CDR1 as ENHRY and CDR2 as SYGVKD. The CDR3: CAISESGVSEQFF. The CDR3 DNA reads as TGTGCCATCAGTGAGTCAGGTGTGAGTGAGCAGTTCTTC.

V and J are TRBV5-1 and TRBJ2-3, with D possibly matching TRBD2 (5 bases). This CDR3 contains 14 residues. V was cut by 0 bases and J by 3 bases, with 8 bases left in between. The germline V gene has CDR1 SGHRS and CDR2 YFSETQ. CDR3 nucleotides: TGCGCCAGCAGCTTGGCGCTAGCTACAGATACGCAGTATTTT. Its protein is CASSLALATDTQYF.

This rearrangement joins TRBV19 to TRBJ2-1, with 7 bases that match TRBD2. Germline V gene sequence: CDR1 LNHDA, CDR2 SQIVND (reference sequence). The CDR3 is made up of 13 amino acids. J was trimmed by 15 bases and V by 3 bases; bases with no gene match: 11. This CDR3 reads CASSILNGEGWFF. DNA of the CDR3: TGTGCCAGTAGTATCCTAAACGGGGAGGGGTGGTTCTTC.

The rearrangement joins TRBV5-4 to TRBJ1-1; D remains ambiguous. CDR1 SGHNT and CDR2 YYREEE come from the germline V gene (reference sequence). The CDR3 is 14 amino acids. Trimming left V 1 base short and J 0 bases short, with 7 bases between. In DNA form, the CDR3 reads TGTGCCAGCAGCTTGTTACGGATGAACACTGAAGCTTTCTTT. Translating gives CASSLLRMNTEAFF.

The rearrangement joins TRBV28 to TRBJ1-1, with 9 bases matching TRBD1. Germline V gene sequence: CDR1 MDHEN, CDR2 SYDVKM. The CDR3 is made up of 14 amino acids. The J segment lost 0 bases and the V segment lost 5 bases, leaving 1 base of the junction unmatched. The CDR3 DNA is TGTGCCAGCAGTACAGGGGGCCTGAACACTGAAGCTTTCTTT. Translated: CASSTGGLNTEAFF.

The V gene is TRBV5-1, the J gene TRBJ1-1; 8 nucleotides line up with TRBD1. Trimming removed 4 bases from V and 7 bases from J; junction bases left unmatched: 9. The CDR3 contains 14 residues. Germline values: CDR1 SGHRS, CDR2 YFSETQ. CDR3 sequence: CASSRTVGQGEAFF. CDR3 sequence (DNA): TGCGCCAGCAGCCGTACGGTAGGACAGGGTGAAGCTTTCTTT.

V usage is TRBV30 and J usage is TRBJ2-5; D is uncertain. The V end lost 3 bases, the J end lost 6 bases, and 8 bases lay between the germline ends. Per germline, CDR1 GTSNPN and CDR2 SVGIG (reference sequence). The length of the CDR3 is 11 residues. This chain's CDR3 is CAWSRNKTQYF. The CDR3 DNA sequence: TGTGCCTGGAGCCGTAATAAGACCCAGTACTTC.

The V call is TRBV6-1, the J call TRBJ1-6, with D maybe TRBD1 (5 bases). There are 13 residues in the CDR3. Germline CDR1 is MNHNS and CDR2 is SASEGT. V dropped 2 bases and J dropped 12 bases, with 11 bases sitting between them. The CDR3 DNA follows: TGTGCCAGCAGTGAACTCAGGGTGGTACCCCTCCACTTT. It encodes CASSELRVVPLHF.

The V and J genes are TRBV9 and TRBJ2-1; 7 bases fit TRBD1. Germline assignment: CDR1 SGDLS and CDR2 YYNGEE. With V trimmed by 4 bases and J by 0 bases, 7 bases remained unmatched. The CDR3 spans 16 residues. The CDR3 bases are TGTGCCAGCAGCCGGACAGGAGTAGGCTCCTACAATGAGCAGTTCTTC. Amino acid sequence: CASSRTGVGSYNEQFF.

This clone was found a few times. The chain uses TRBV11-2 and TRBJ2-1; no clear D gene. The V end lost 5 bases, the J end lost 5 bases, and 13 bases lay between the germline ends. CDR3 length equals 14 residues. CDR1 SGHAT and CDR2 FQNNGV come from the germline V gene. The CDR3 region has the DNA TGTGCCAGCAGCGCGTCCGGGTTCAACAATGAGCAGTTCTTC. Its translation is CASSASGFNNEQFF.

This clone was counted a few times. This chain connects TRBV6-6 to TRBJ1-1; D is unresolved. Germline V CDR1 and CDR2: MNHNY, SVGAGI (reference sequence). The CDR3 spans 14 residues. V was cut by 6 bases and J by 5 bases, with 16 bases left in between. The CDR3 sequence is CASSLAGSGTEAFF. The CDR3 DNA follows: TGTGCCAGCAGCTTAGCCGGGAGCGGGACTGAAGCTTTCTTT.

This clone was observed a single time. This chain connects TRBV21-1 to TRBJ2-7; TRBD1 reflects the table's D call only, with no check against the DNA. TRBV21-1 is a recognized pseudogene. The CDR3 contains 17 residues. The chain's CDR3 is CASSRAGEGVASYEQYF. CDR3 DNA: TGTGCCAGCAGCAGGGCAGGGGAAGGGGTCGCCTCCTACGAGCAGTACTTC.

The J gene is TRBJ1-1, the V gene TRBV19; no clear D gene. V gave up 2 bases and J gave up 1 base, with 11 bases separating them. This CDR3 comprises 15 residues. Per germline, CDR1 LNHDA and CDR2 SQIVND (reference sequence). Here the CDR3 reads CASSIPGRENTEAFF. For the CDR3, the DNA is TGTGCCAGTAGTATACCCGGACGGGAGAACACTGAAGCTTTCTTT.

The J gene is TRBJ2-1, the V gene TRBV4-1; 8 nucleotides match TRBD2. This CDR3 has 16 residues. Germline-derived CDR1 and CDR2 are MGHRA and YSYEKL. J gave up 0 bases and V 6 bases, and 7 bases lay outside the gene matches. The DNA for the CDR3 is TGCGCCAGCAGGTCAGGACTAGCCGCCTCCTACAATGAGCAGTTCTTC. Residues: CASRSGLAASYNEQFF.

J is TRBJ2-7 and V is TRBV18; D gene uncertain. With 3 bases removed from V and 4 bases from J, the gap between germline ends came to 10 bases. This CDR3 is built from 13 residues. Germline CDR1 KGHSH, CDR2 LQKENI. The CDR3 DNA reads TGTGCCAGCTCACCGCGGCAGGATTACGAGCAGTACTTC. Residues: CASSPRQDYEQYF.

The V and J genes are TRBV9 and TRBJ2-3, with 9 nucleotides matching TRBD2. From germline, CDR1 is SGDLS and CDR2 YYNGEE. Losses at the gene ends were 4 bases for V and 0 bases for J; bases not matched to a gene: 6. This CDR3 is built from 16 residues. The CDR3 DNA reads as TGTGCCAGCAGCATGACTAGCGGAATAAGCACAGATACGCAGTATTTT. Amino acid sequence: CASSMTSGISTDTQYF.

The chain combines TRBV19 with TRBJ2-1, with D uncertain. Germline V gene lookup returns CDR1 LNHDA and CDR2 SQIVND (reference sequence). The CDR3 extends over 11 amino acids. The V end was cut by 7 bases, the J end by 4 bases, with 5 bases between. Written as DNA, the CDR3 is TGTGCCAGTACCTATTACAATGAGCAGTTCTTC. This translates into CASTYYNEQFF.